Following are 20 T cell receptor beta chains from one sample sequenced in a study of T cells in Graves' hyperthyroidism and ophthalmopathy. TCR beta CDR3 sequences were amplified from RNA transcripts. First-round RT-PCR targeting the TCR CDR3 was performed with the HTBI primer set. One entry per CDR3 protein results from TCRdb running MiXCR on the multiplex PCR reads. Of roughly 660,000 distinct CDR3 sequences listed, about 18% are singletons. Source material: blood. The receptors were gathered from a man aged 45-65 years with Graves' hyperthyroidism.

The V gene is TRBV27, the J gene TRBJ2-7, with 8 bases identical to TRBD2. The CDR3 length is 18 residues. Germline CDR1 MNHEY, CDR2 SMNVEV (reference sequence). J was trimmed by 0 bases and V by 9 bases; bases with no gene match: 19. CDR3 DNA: TGTGCCAGGACTTTTTCGGCTAGCGGGCTGGCGGGCTCCTACGAGCAGTACTTC. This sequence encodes CARTFSASGLAGSYEQYF.

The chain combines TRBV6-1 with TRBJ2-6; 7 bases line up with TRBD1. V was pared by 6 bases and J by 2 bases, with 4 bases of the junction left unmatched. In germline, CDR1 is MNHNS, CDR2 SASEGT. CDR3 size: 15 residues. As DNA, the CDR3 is TGTGCCAGCAGGACAGGGCAGGCTGGGGCCAACGTCCTGACTTTC. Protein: CASRTGQAGANVLTF.

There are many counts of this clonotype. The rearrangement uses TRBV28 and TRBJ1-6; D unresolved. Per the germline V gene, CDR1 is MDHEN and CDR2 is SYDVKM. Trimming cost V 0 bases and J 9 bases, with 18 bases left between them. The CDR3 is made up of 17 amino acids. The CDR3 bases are TGTGCCAGCAGTTTATGGGCTATCATACCCCAAACTTCACCCCTCCACTTT. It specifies CASSLWAIIPQTSPLHF.

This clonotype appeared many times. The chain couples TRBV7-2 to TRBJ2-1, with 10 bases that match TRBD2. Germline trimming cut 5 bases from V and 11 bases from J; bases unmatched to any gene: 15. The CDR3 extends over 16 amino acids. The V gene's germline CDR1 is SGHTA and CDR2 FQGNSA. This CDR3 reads CASSEGLAGVGSQQFF. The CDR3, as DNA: TGTGCCAGCAGCGAGGGCCTAGCGGGAGTGGGCTCCCAGCAGTTCTTC.

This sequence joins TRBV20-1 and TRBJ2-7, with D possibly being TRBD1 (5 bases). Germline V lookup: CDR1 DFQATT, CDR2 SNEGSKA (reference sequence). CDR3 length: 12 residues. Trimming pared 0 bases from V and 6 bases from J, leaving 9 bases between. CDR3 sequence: CSARDRAGEQYF. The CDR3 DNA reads TGCAGTGCTAGAGACAGGGCTGGCGAGCAGTACTTC.

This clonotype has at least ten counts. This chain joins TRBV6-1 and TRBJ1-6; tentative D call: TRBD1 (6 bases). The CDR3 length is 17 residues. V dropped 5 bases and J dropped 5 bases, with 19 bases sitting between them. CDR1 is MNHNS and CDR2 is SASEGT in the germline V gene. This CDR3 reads CASSRIYGSGDNSPLHF. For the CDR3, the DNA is TGTGCCAGCAGTCGGATATACGGGTCAGGGGATAATTCACCCCTCCACTTT.

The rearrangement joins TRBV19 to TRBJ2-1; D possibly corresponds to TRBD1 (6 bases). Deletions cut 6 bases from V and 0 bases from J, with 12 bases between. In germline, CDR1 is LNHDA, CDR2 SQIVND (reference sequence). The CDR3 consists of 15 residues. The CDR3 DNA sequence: TGTGCCAGTAGGGGACATCATAGCTCCTACAATGAGCAGTTCTTC. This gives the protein CASRGHHSSYNEQFF.

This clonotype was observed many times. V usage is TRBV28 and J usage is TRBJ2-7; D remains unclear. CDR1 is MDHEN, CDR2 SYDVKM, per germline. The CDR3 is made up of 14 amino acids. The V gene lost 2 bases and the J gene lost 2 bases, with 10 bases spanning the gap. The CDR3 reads CASSLRDRTYEQYF. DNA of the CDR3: TGTGCCAGCAGTTTAAGGGATAGAACCTACGAGCAGTACTTC.

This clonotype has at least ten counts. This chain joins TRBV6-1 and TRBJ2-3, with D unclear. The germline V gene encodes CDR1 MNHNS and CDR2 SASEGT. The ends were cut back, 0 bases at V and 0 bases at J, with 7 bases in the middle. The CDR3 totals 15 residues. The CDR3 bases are TGTGCCAGCAGTGAAGCTAGATCTAGCACAGATACGCAGTATTTT. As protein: CASSEARSSTDTQYF.

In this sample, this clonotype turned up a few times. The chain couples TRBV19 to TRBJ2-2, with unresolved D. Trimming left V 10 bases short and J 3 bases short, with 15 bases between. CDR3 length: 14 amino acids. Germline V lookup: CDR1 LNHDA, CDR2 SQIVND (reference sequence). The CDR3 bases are TGTGCCACCCGTCTCAATTTTGACACCGGGGAGCTGTTTTTT. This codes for CATRLNFDTGELFF.

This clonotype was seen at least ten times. The CDR3 spells CASKALAGRYEQYF. DNA for the CDR3: TGTGCCAGCAAGGCGCTAGCGGGCCGCTACGAGCAGTACTTC. The chain employs TRBV2 and TRBJ2-7, with 8 bases that match TRBD2. The CDR3 spans 14 residues. Germline CDR1 is SNHLY and CDR2 is FYNNEI. V lost 7 bases and J lost 3; bases outside the gene matches: 8.

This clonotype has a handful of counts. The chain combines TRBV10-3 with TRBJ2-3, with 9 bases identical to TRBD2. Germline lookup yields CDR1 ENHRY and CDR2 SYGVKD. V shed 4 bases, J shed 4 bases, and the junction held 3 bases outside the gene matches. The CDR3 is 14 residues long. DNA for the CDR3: TGTGCCATCAGTGTTCTAGCGGGACCAGATACGCAGTATTTT. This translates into CAISVLAGPDTQYF.

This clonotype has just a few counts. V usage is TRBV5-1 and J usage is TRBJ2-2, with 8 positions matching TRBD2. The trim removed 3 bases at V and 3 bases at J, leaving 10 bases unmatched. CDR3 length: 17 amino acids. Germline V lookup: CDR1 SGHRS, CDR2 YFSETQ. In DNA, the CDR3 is TGCGCCAGCAGCTCTAACCCGACTAGCGTCGACACCGGGGAGCTGTTTTTT. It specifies CASSSNPTSVDTGELFF.

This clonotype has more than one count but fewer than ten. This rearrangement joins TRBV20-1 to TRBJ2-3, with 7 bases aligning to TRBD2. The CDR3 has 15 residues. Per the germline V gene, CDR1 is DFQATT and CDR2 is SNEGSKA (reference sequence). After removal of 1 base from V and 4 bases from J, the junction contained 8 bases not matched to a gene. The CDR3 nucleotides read TGCAGTGCTAGAGGCACGACCCGGGGGGCAGATACGCAGTATTTT. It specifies CSARGTTRGADTQYF.

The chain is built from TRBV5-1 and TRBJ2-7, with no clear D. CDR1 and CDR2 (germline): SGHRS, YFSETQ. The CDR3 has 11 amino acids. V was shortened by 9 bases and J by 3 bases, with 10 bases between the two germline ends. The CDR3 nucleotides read TGCGCCACCTGGGTTATCTACGAGCAGTACTTC. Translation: CATWVIYEQYF.

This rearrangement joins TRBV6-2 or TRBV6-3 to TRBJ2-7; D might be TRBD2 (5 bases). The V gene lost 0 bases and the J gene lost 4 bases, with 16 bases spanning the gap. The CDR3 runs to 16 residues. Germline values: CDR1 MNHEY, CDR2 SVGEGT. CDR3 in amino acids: CASSYSRVSLVYEQYF. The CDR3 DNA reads TGTGCCAGCAGTTACTCGAGGGTCAGTTTAGTATACGAGCAGTACTTC.

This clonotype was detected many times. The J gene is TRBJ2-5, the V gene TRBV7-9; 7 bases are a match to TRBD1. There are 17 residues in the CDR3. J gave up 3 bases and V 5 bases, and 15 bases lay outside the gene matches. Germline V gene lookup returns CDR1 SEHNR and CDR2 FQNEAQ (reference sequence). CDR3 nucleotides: TGTGCCAGCAGCGCAGAGCCGCCCGGGACAGTAAAAGAGACCCAGTACTTC. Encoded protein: CASSAEPPGTVKETQYF.

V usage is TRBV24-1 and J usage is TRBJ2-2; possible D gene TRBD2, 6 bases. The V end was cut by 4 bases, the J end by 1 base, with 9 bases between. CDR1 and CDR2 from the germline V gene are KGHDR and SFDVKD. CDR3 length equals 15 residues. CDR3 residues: CATSDGGLNTGELFF. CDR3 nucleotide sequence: TGTGCCACCAGTGACGGGGGATTGAACACCGGGGAGCTGTTTTTT.

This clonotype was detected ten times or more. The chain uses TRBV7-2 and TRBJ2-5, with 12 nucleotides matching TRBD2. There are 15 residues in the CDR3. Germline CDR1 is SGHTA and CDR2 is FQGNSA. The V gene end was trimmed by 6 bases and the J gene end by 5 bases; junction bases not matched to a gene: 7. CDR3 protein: CASRRTSGMGETQYF. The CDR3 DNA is TGTGCCAGCAGGAGGACTAGCGGGATGGGGGAGACCCAGTACTTC.

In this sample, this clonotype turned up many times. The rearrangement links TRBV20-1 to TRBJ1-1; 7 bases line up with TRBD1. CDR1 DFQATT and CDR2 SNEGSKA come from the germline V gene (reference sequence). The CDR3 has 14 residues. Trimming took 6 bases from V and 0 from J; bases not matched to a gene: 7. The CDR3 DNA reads TGCAGTGCGAGTGGGGACAGTCTGAACACTGAAGCTTTCTTT. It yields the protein CSASGDSLNTEAFF.